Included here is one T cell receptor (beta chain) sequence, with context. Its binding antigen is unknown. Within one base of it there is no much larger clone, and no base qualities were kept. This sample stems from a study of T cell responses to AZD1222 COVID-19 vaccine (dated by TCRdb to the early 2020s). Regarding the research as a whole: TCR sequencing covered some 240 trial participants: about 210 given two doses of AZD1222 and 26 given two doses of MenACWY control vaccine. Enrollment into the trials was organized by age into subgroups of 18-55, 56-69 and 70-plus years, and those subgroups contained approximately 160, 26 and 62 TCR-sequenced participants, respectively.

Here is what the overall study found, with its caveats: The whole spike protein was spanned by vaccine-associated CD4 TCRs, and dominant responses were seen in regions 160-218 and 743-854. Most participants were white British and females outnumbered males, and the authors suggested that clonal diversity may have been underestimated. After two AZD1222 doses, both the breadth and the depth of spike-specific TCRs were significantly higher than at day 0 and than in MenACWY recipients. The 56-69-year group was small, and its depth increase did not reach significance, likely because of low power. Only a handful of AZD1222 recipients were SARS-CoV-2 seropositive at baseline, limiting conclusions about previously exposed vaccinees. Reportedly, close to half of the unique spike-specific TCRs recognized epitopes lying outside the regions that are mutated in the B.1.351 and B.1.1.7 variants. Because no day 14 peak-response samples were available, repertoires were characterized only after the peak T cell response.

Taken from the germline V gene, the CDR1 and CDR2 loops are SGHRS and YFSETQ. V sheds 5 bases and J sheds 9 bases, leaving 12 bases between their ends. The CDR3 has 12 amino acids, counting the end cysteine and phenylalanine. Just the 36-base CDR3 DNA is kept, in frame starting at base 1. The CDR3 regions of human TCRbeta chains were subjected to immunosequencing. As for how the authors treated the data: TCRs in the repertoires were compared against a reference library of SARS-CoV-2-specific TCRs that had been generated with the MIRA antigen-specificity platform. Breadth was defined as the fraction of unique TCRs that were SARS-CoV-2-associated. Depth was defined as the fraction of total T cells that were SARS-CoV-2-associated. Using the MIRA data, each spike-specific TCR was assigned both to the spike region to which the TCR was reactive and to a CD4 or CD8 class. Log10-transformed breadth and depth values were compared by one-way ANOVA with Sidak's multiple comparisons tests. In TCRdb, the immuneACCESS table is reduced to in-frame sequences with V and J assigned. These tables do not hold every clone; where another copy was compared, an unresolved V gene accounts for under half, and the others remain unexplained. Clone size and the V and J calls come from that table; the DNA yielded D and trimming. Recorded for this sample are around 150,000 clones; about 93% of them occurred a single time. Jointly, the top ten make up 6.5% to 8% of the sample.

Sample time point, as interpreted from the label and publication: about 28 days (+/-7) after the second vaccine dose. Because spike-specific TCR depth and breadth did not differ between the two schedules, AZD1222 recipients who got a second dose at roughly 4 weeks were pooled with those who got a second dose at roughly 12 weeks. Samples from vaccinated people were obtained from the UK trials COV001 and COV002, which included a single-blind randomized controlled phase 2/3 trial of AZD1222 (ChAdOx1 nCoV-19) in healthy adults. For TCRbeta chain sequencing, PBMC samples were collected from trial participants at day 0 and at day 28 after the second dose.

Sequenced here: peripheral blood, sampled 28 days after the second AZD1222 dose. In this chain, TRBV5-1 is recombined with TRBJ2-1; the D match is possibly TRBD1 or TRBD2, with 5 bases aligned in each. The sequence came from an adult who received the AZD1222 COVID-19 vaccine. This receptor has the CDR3 CASRRDGGEQFF. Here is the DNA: TGCGCCAGCAGACGGGACGGCGGTGAGCAGTTCTTC.